This is a list of T cell receptor beta chains from one sample in a study of OX40 agonist ivuxolimab in advanced cancers. Some clones are missing from TCRdb's copy, which holds only in-frame ones; the method was immunoSEQ multiplex PCR. The data contain under 80,000 clones, around nine tenths of them singletons. The material was CD4+ or CD8+ T cells sorted from blood, obtained in a trial of the OX40 agonist ivuxolimab. Receptors were obtained from an adult with an advanced solid tumor such as melanoma, head and neck, liver or kidney cancer. CDR3s include the opening cysteine and the closing phenylalanine or tryptophan. A D gene is named only where the DNA matches it firmly. Clone size appears in some rows only: once, few, many, or a class for an expanded clone.

TRBJ2-7 TRBD1 TRBV7-2 NA TGTGCCAGCAGCTTATACCCTTCGAGGGGGCTGACCTACGAGCAGTACTTC CASSLYPSRGLTYEQYF
TRBJ1-5 NA TRBV6-1 NA TGTGCCAGCAGTGAAGCGGTGAGGGGTCAGCCCCAGCATTTT CASSEAVRGQPQHF
TRBJ2-2 TRBD2 TRBV6-1 NA TGTGCCAGCAGTGTTAGCGGGGGGGCCGGCGGGGAGCTGTTTTTT CASSVSGGAGGELFF
TRBJ1-1 NA TRBV2 NA TGTGCCAGCAGTGAAGAAATGGGTCCTCACACTGAAGCTTTCTTT CASSEEMGPHTEAFF
TRBJ2-2 NA TRBV11-2 NA TGTGCCAGCAGTTTTGGAAGGAGAGCGAACACCGGGGAGCTGTTTTTT CASSFGRRANTGELFF
TRBJ2-7 TRBD1 TRBV11-2 NA TGTGCCAGCAGCCCTAGGGGGACAGGGTCCTACGAGCAGTACTTC CASSPRGTGSYEQYF
TRBJ2-7 NA TRBV6-5 NA TGTGCCAGCAGTGGGAATTCCTACGAGCAGTACTTC CASSGNSYEQYF
TRBJ1-5 NA TRBV4-1 NA TGCGCCAGCAGCCCCACCCGAGGCAGCCGAAATCAGCCCCAGCATTTT CASSPTRGSRNQPQHF
TRBJ2-5 TRBD1 TRBV2 NA TGTGCCAGCAGTGATGGGAGGACAGGGGTAGAGACCCAGTACTTC CASSDGRTGVETQYF
TRBJ2-7 TRBD2 TRBV7-2 NA TGTGCCAGCAGCTCCGCCGGGACTAGGACCTACGAGCAGTACTTC CASSSAGTRTYEQYF
TRBJ1-4 NA TRBV10-3 NA TGTGCCATCAGTAGCTCCTATGAAAAACTGTTTTTT CAISSSYEKLFF
TRBJ2-1 NA TRBV20-1 NA TGCAGTGCAGAGGGCAGCAATGAGCAGTTCTTC CSAEGSNEQFF
TRBJ1-5 TRBD1 TRBV7-9 medium-sized TGTGCCAGCAGCCCCACAGGGGATTATCAGCCCCAGCATTTT CASSPTGDYQPQHF
TRBJ1-4 NA TRBV19 NA TGTGCCAGTGCCGCTTCTGGTGGGACTAATGAAAAACTGTTTTTT CASAASGGTNEKLFF
TRBJ1-1 TRBD1 TRBV7-6 once TGTGCCAGCAGCTTAGATCCGGGACAGAGGAACACTGAAGCTTTCTTT CASSLDPGQRNTEAFF
TRBJ2-2 TRBD2 TRBV7-9 NA TGTGCCAGCAGCAGGACTAGCGGGAGTCTCGGGGAGCTGTTTTTT CASSRTSGSLGELFF
TRBJ2-7 NA TRBV28 NA TGTGCCAGCAGGCCCGACAGGGGACTAGTCTACGAGCAGTACTTC CASRPDRGLVYEQYF
TRBJ2-7 TRBD2 TRBV28 NA TGTGCCAGCAGGCCCACCCATAGCGGGGCCTACGAGCAGTACTTC CASRPTHSGAYEQYF
TRBJ2-7 TRBD2 TRBV6-5 NA TGTGCCAGCAGGAAACTAGCGGAGTCCTACGAGCAGTACTTC CASRKLAESYEQYF
TRBJ2-7 TRBD2 TRBV28 NA TGTGCCAGCAGGACTAGCGGGAGTCGATACGAGCAGTACTTC CASRTSGSRYEQYF
TRBJ2-3 NA TRBV5-1 once TGCGCCAGCAGCATCGGGGGCCCCACAGATACGCAGTATTTT CASSIGGPTDTQYF
TRBJ2-2 NA TRBV27 NA TGTGCCAGCGCCTATGAGGGGGAGCTGTTTTTT CASAYEGELFF
TRBJ2-7 NA TRBV6-5 NA TGTGCCAGCAGTCCATCTCAGCCGGGTTTCTACGAGCAGTACTTC CASSPSQPGFYEQYF
TRBJ1-5 NA TRBV6-6 once TGTGCCAGCAGCCCTGCTGGGTCTAATCAGCCCCAGCATTTT CASSPAGSNQPQHF
TRBJ2-5 TRBD1 TRBV5-4 NA TGTGCCAGCAGCCCGACAGGGCCCCAGGAGACCCAGTACTTC CASSPTGPQETQYF
TRBJ2-1 TRBD2 TRBV19 NA TGTGCCAGTAGTCCTGTAGCGGGAGGGCCGCACAATGAGCAGTTCTTC CASSPVAGGPHNEQFF
TRBJ2-3 TRBD2 TRBV7-2 once TGTGCCAGCAGCCCTAGTCTTACTAGCGGGAGGGCGGCAGATACGCAGTATTTT CASSPSLTSGRAADTQYF
TRBJ1-2 NA TRBV6-6 NA TGTGCCAGCAGTGCCCCGGGGGAGTCCCTTAATGGCTACACCTTC CASSAPGESLNGYTF
TRBJ2-3 TRBD2 TRBV7-2 NA TGTGCCAGCAGCCTGTTTGGAGTAGCGGGGGCTAGGCAGTATTTT CASSLFGVAGARQYF
TRBJ1-3 TRBD1 TRBV6-6 NA TGTGCCAGCACCGCCCCCGGGACAGGCGGAAACACCATATATTTT CASTAPGTGGNTIYF
TRBJ2-5 NA TRBV14 NA TGTGCCAGCAGCCGAGGATCCGTTATGGAGACCCAGTACTTC CASSRGSVMETQYF
TRBJ2-3 NA TRBV27 NA TGTGCCAGCTATTATACGGGGGGCGGGAACACAGATACGCAGTATTTT CASYYTGGGNTDTQYF
TRBJ2-5 NA TRBV30 NA TGTGCCGCCCAGGGACCGCAAGAGACCCAGTACTTC CAAQGPQETQYF
TRBJ1-1 NA TRBV19 once TGTGCCAGTAGTATATCAGGACAGTTCCCCGAAGCTTTCTTT CASSISGQFPEAFF
TRBJ2-7 NA TRBV10-3 NA TGTGCCATCAGTGAGCCCAGTAAGGACGAGCAGTACTTC CAISEPSKDEQYF
TRBJ1-2 TRBD1 TRBV5-1 NA TGCGCCAGCAGCACGGGACAGGGTATGGGTTACGGTGGCTACACCTTC CASSTGQGMGYGGYTF
TRBJ2-1 NA TRBV30 NA TGTGCCTGGAGTTTCCACAGTGGGGGATTTTACAATGAGCAGTTCTTC CAWSFHSGGFYNEQFF
TRBJ1-2 NA TRBV18 NA TGTGCCAGCTCACCAGGGGGGAACACAGAACTAAGCTACACCTTC CASSPGGNTELSYTF
TRBJ2-1 TRBD2 TRBV14 NA TGTGCCAGCAGCCCCCTACTAGCGTCGAATGAGCAGTTCTTC CASSPLLASNEQFF
TRBJ2-7 NA TRBV11-2 NA TGTGCCAGCAGCTTAGATATCCCCTACGAGCAGTACTTC CASSLDIPYEQYF
TRBJ2-1 NA TRBV10-3 NA TGTGCCATCAGTGAAAGGGGGGACAATGAGCAGTTCTTC CAISERGDNEQFF
TRBJ2-1 TRBD2 TRBV7-2 NA TGTGCCAGCAGCTTCCCTAGCGGGGGGATTGGAAGCTCCTACAATGAGCAGTTCTTC CASSFPSGGIGSSYNEQFF
TRBJ2-5 TRBD2 TRBV4-2 NA TGTGCCAGCAGCCTGGAAGGGAGCGGGGGACAGACCCAGTACTTC CASSLEGSGGQTQYF
TRBJ2-7 NA TRBV5-1 NA TGCGCCAGCAGCGGTCTTGTTGGGGATATCTCCTACGAGCAGTACTTC CASSGLVGDISYEQYF
TRBJ1-1 NA TRBV19 NA TGTGCCAGTAGTATAGTAGGAAGCCCCACTGAAGCTTTCTTT CASSIVGSPTEAFF
TRBJ1-4 NA TRBV7-2 NA TGTGCCAGCAGCGAATCAGGTGAAAAACTGTTTTTT CASSESGEKLFF
TRBJ2-1 TRBD1 TRBV12-5 NA TGTGCTAGTGGTTTGGTAGGGGACGGGACAGTTGGCTGGAATGAGCAGTTCTTC CASGLVGDGTVGWNEQFF
TRBJ2-5 TRBD2 TRBV11-2 NA TGTGCCAGCACCATACGGGGAGGGGGCCTAGCGGGGTACCAAGAGACCCAGTACTTC CASTIRGGGLAGYQETQYF
TRBJ1-3 NA TRBV30 NA TGTGCCTGGAGTTATTCTACGGGAAACACCATATATTTT CAWSYSTGNTIYF
TRBJ2-4 NA TRBV7-9 NA TGTGCCAGCAGCTCCACCGGGCTCTGGACCAAAAACATTCAGTACTTC CASSSTGLWTKNIQYF
TRBJ1-1 TRBD1 TRBV18 NA TGTGCCAGCTCACTACTACAGGGGCCTAACACTGAAGCTTTCTTT CASSLLQGPNTEAFF
TRBJ1-1 TRBD1 TRBV6-9 NA TGTGCCAGCAGTTATTTACCCTACAGGGGACCACCTTACTTGAACACTGAAGCTTTCTTT CASSYLPYRGPPYLNTEAFF
TRBJ1-1 TRBD1 TRBV5-4 NA TGTGCCAGCAGCTCTCCACAGGGGCCCAACACTGAAGCTTTCTTT CASSSPQGPNTEAFF
TRBJ2-5 NA TRBV7-6 NA TGTGCCAGCAGCCTCGGATCCTCCCAAGAGACCCAGTACTTC CASSLGSSQETQYF
TRBJ1-4 NA TRBV6-5 NA TGTGCCAGCAGTTACAGCTACCCTGCAACTAATGAAAAACTGTTTTTT CASSYSYPATNEKLFF
TRBJ1-5 NA TRBV7-2 NA TGTGCCAGCAGCCGGGATCTCAATCAGCCCCAGCATTTT CASSRDLNQPQHF
TRBJ2-3 TRBD1 TRBV27 NA TGTGCCAGCAGTTTGGACAGGGGCTCAGATACGCAGTATTTT CASSLDRGSDTQYF
TRBJ2-5 TRBD1 TRBV9 NA TGTGCCAGCAGCTCCCCGGGACAGGGGCAAGAGACCCAGTACTTC CASSSPGQGQETQYF
TRBJ2-5 TRBD2 TRBV29-1 NA TGCAGCGTTGAAGACTGGGCTAGCGGGGGGGCGGAGACCCAGTACTTC CSVEDWASGGAETQYF
TRBJ2-1 NA TRBV25-1 NA TGTGCCAGCAGTGGGTGGCTCGAGGGGAACAATGAGCAGTTCTTC CASSGWLEGNNEQFF